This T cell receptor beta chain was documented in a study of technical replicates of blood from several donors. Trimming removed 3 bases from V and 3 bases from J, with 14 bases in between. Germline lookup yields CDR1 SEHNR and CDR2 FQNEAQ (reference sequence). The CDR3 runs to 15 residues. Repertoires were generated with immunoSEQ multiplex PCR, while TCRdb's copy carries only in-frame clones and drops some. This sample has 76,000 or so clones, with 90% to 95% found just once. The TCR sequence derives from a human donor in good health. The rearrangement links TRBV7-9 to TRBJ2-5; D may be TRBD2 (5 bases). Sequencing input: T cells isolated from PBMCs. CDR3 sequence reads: CASSFYLGVKETQYF. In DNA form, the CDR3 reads TGTGCCAGCAGCTTCTACTTGGGAGTTAAAGAGACCCAGTACTTC.